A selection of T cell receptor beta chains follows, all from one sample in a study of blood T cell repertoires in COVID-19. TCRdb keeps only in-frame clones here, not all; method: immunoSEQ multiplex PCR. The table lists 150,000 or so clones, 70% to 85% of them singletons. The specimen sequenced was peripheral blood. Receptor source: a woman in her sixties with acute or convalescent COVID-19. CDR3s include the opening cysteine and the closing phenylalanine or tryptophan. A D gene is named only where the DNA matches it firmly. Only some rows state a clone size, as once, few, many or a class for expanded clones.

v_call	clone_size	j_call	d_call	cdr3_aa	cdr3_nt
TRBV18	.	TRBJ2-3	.	CASSPEALYTDTQYF	TGTGCCAGCTCACCAGAGGCGCTCTACACAGATACGCAGTATTTT
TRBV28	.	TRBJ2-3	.	CASSSLGGGADTQYF	TGTGCCAGCAGTTCGTTGGGCGGGGGCGCAGATACGCAGTATTTT
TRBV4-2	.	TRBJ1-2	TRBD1	CASRQRTGRHGYTF	TGTGCCAGCAGGCAACGGACAGGGAGGCATGGCTACACCTTC
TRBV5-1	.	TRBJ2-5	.	CASIGEGETQYF	TGCGCCAGCATTGGTGAGGGAGAGACCCAGTACTTC
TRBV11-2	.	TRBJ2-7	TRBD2	CASSSNYGGVEQYF	TGTGCCAGCAGCTCAAATTACGGGGGGGTCGAGCAGTACTTC
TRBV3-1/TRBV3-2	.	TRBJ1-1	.	CASSQVGAGTEAFF	TGTGCCAGCAGCCAAGTGGGGGCAGGAACTGAAGCTTTCTTT
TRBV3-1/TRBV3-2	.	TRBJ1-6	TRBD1	CASSSDRGDSPLHF	TGTGCCAGCAGCTCTGACAGGGGCGATTCACCCCTCCACTTT
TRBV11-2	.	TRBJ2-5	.	CASSLESSRTTQYF	TGTGCCAGCAGCTTAGAGTCGAGCCGCACTACCCAGTACTTC
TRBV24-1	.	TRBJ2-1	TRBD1	CATSDPPGQGAIHYNEQFF	TGTGCCACCAGTGACCCTCCGGGACAGGGGGCGATACATTACAATGAGCAGTTCTTC
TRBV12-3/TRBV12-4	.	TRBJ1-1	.	CASSPLNTEAFF	TGTGCCAGCAGTCCTCTAAACACTGAAGCTTTCTTT
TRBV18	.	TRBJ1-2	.	CASSSPAQTRPIYGYTF	TGTGCCAGCTCCTCCCCGGCCCAGACTCGGCCAATCTATGGCTACACCTTC
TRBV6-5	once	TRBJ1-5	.	CASSQTGRSNQPQHF	TGTGCCAGCAGTCAAACAGGGAGAAGCAATCAGCCCCAGCATTTT
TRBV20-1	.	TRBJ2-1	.	CSAPTFNEQFF	TGCAGTGCTCCTACTTTCAATGAGCAGTTCTTC
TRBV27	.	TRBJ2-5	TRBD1	CASSAGQGLIETQYF	TGTGCCAGCAGTGCGGGACAGGGCTTGATAGAGACCCAGTACTTC
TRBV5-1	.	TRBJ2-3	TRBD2	CASSWGTSGNTDTQYF	TGCGCCAGCAGCTGGGGGACTAGCGGAAACACAGATACGCAGTATTTT
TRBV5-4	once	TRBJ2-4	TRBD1	CASSLDRDRAFDKNIQYF	TGTGCCAGCAGCTTGGACCGGGACAGGGCTTTTGACAAAAACATTCAGTACTTC
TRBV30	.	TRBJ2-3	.	CAWSEGIGDTQYF	TGTGCCTGGAGTGAGGGGATAGGCGATACGCAGTATTTT
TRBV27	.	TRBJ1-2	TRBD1	CASSARQGNLHGYTF	TGTGCCAGCAGTGCCCGACAGGGCAATCTCCATGGCTACACCTTC
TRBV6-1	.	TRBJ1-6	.	CASSEAPTGFYNSPLHF	TGTGCCAGCAGTGAAGCGCCCACAGGGTTCTATAATTCACCCCTCCACTTT
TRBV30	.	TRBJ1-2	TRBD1	CAWMKGQTTRGGYTF	TGTGCCTGGATGAAGGGACAGACCACCCGGGGTGGCTACACCTTC
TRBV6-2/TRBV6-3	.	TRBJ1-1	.	CASSYTPGTTEAFF	TGTGCCAGCAGTTACACTCCGGGTACCACTGAAGCTTTCTTT
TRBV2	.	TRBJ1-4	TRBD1	CASRAGGGNEKLFF	TGTGCCAGCAGAGCAGGGGGAGGTAATGAAAAACTGTTTTTT
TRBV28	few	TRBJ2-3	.	CATQGGVTDTQYF	TGTGCTACCCAGGGGGGAGTCACAGATACGCAGTATTTT
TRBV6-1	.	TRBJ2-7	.	CASSEGGVNAYEQYF	TGTGCCAGCAGTGAGGGCGGGGTGAACGCCTACGAGCAGTACTTC
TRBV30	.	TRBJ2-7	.	CAWSAGDLYEQYF	TGTGCCTGGAGTGCGGGGGACCTTTACGAGCAGTACTTC
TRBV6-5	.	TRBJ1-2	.	CASSFQGKGYTF	TGTGCCAGCAGTTTCCAGGGGAAAGGCTACACCTTC
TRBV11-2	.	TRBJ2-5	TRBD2	CASSLTLAGVRETQYF	TGTGCCAGCAGCTTAACTCTAGCGGGGGTTCGAGAGACCCAGTACTTC
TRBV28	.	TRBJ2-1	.	CASGEAGYNEQFF	TGTGCCAGCGGTGAAGCGGGTTACAATGAGCAGTTCTTC
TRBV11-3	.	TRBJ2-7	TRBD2	CASSGRTSGEEQYF	TGTGCCAGCAGCGGGCGGACTAGCGGGGAGGAGCAGTACTTC
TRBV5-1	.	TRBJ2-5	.	CASSLAYQETQYF	TGCGCCAGCAGCTTGGCGTACCAAGAGACCCAGTACTTC
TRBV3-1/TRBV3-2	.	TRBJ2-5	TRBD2	CASSHRPSGGQETQYF	TGTGCCAGCAGCCACAGGCCTAGCGGGGGCCAAGAGACCCAGTACTTC
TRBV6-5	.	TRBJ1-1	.	CASGPGMNTEAFF	TGTGCCAGCGGGCCCGGGATGAACACTGAAGCTTTCTTT
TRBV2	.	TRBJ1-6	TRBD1	CATERDRASGSPLHF	TGTGCCACCGAAAGAGACAGGGCGTCGGGGTCACCCCTCCACTTT
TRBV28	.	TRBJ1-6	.	CASSIPSSGDYNSPLHF	TGTGCCAGCAGTATACCGTCTTCAGGGGATTATAATTCACCCCTCCACTTT
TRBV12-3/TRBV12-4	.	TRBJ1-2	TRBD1	CASKLGTDYGYTF	TGTGCCAGCAAACTCGGGACAGACTATGGCTACACCTTC
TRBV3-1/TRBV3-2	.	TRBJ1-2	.	CASSQGPSGYGYTF	TGTGCCAGCAGCCAGGGTCCAAGCGGCTATGGCTACACCTTC
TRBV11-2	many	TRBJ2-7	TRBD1	CASSADGTGNYEQYF	TGTGCCAGCAGCGCAGACGGGACAGGGAACTACGAGCAGTACTTC
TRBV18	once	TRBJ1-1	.	CASSPPNTQGMGTEAFF	TGTGCCAGCTCACCACCGAACACACAGGGCATGGGCACTGAAGCTTTCTTT
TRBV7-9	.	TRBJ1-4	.	CASSVQQKLFF	TGTGCCAGCAGCGTACAGCAAAAACTGTTTTTT
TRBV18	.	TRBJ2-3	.	CASSPRAGFDTQYF	TGTGCCAGCTCACCACGGGCGGGTTTTGATACGCAGTATTTT
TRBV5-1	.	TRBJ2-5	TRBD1	CASSLGTGGIQETQYF	TGCGCCAGCAGCTTGGGGACAGGGGGAATTCAAGAGACCCAGTACTTC
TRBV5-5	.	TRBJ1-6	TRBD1	CASSLGGQGRLAYNSPLHF	TGTGCCAGCAGCTTGGGGGGACAGGGAAGGTTGGCCTATAATTCACCCCTCCACTTT
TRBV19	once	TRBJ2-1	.	CASSKQGGNEQFF	TGTGCCAGTAGCAAACAGGGGGGGAATGAGCAGTTCTTC
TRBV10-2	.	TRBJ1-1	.	CASSGYRDRTTEAFF	TGCGCCAGCAGTGGGTACAGGGACCGAACGACTGAAGCTTTCTTT
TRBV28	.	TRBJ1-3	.	CASSVSGTGNTIYF	TGTGCCAGCAGTGTATCAGGAACTGGAAACACCATATATTTT
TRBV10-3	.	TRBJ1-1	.	CAISDWGADTEAFF	TGTGCCATCAGTGACTGGGGCGCCGACACTGAAGCTTTCTTT
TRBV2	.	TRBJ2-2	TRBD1	CASSDTGQLNTGELFF	TGTGCCAGCAGTGATACGGGACAGCTAAACACCGGGGAGCTGTTTTTT
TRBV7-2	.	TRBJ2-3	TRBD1	CASSLVGTASSTDTQYF	TGTGCCAGCAGCTTAGTCGGGACAGCCTCTAGCACAGATACGCAGTATTTT
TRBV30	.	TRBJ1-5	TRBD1	CAWSTTGNQPQHF	TGTGCCTGGAGTACGACAGGGAATCAGCCCCAGCATTTT
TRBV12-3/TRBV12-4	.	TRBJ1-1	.	CASSFQVTEAFF	TGTGCCAGCAGTTTTCAGGTCACTGAAGCTTTCTTT
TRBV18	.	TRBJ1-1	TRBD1	CASSPQGAGNTEAFF	TGTGCCAGCTCACCACAGGGGGCCGGGAACACTGAAGCTTTCTTT
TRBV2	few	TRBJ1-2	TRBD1	CASSRTGYGYTF	TGTGCCAGCAGTCGGACAGGGTATGGCTACACCTTC
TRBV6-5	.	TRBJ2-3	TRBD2	CASRGTSGGGDTQYF	TGTGCCAGCAGAGGGACTAGCGGGGGGGGAGATACGCAGTATTTT